This section outlines one TCR beta chain sequence together with its context. Its antigen is as yet unknown. With the read ending 3 residues before the CDR3 end, the germline J gene is used to fill in that end. The data are from a study of Tregs in tolerant kidney transplant recipients. General observations from the study: Tolerant patients' donor-specific Tregs expanded beyond overall Tregs, suggesting antigen-driven growth.

Sequencing was performed with immunoSEQ multiplex PCR; in TCRdb, only in-frame clones are kept and a portion is missing. The sample totals around 33,000 clones. The nonmyeloablative bone marrow transplants came from related graft donors, with transient mixed chimerism. Unstimulated Tregs (CD4+CD25+CD127-) and CD4+CD25- non-Tregs were sorted from PBMCs. Germline CDR1 SQVTM, CDR2 ANQGSEA. This CDR3 is 15 amino acids long. The trim removed 2 bases at V and 3 bases at J, leaving 4 bases unmatched. The TCR sequence derives from a human patient who received a combined kidney and bone marrow transplant. Some T cells may arise from the graft donor. The chain has TRBV29-1 and TRBJ2-3, with 11 bases fitting TRBD2. Sequencing used CD4+ T cells from blood (PBMCs), obtained 24 months after the transplant. The CDR3 sequence: CSVERVAGGTDTQYF. The sequenced part of the CDR3 DNA is TGCAGCGTTGAACGAGTAGCGGGAGGGACAGATACG.